This T cell receptor beta chain comes out of a study of blood T cell repertoires in COVID-19. V lost 6 bases and J 2 bases, leaving 18 bases between the germline ends. CDR1 and CDR2 from the germline V gene are MDHEN and SYDVKM. The CDR3 runs 16 residues. This table comes from immunoSEQ multiplex PCR, and its TCRdb copy is limited to in-frame clones, with some not included. The sample lists approximately 210,000 clones; approximately 90% were seen once. The TCR originated in a man aged 35 to 55 with acute or convalescent COVID-19. The chain couples TRBV28 to TRBJ2-3; D not resolved. Sequenced input: peripheral blood. CDR3 sequence reads: CASRYPDAVYTDTQYF. The CDR3 DNA follows: TGTGCCAGCAGATATCCCGACGCGGTATACACAGATACGCAGTATTTT. Together with reference TRBV28 and TRBJ2-3, the CDR3 gives the full variable domain: DVKVTQSSRYLVKRTGEKVFLECVQDMDHENMFWYRQDPGLGLRLIYFSYDVKMKEKGDIPEGYSVSREKKERFSLILESASTNQTSMYLCASRYPDAVYTDTQYFGPGTRLTVL.